The text below deals with one T cell receptor (beta chain). This clone appeared a single time. Its antigen target is currently unknown. No per-base quality is available; no much larger clone lies one base away. This sample is part of a study of cytomegalovirus exposure and HLA in healthy donors (dated by TCRdb to the late 2010s). In terms of the full investigation: In an earlier analysis of under 750 of the donors, 276 Gb of sequence data and 90 million to 130 million unique TCR beta sequences from 150 million to 200 million T cells were reported. Both class I and class II loci were covered by HLA typing, at four-digit resolution. Rather than using new phenotypic data, the later analysis identified candidate immune exposures from TCR beta sequences and from how often those sequences occurred across donors. The study used immunosequencing to profile the T cell repertoires of approximately 640 subjects and linked those repertoires to cytomegalovirus serostatus. On average, around 240,000 unique TCR beta nucleotide sequences were sequenced per donor among 300 to 500 genotyped donors of the cohort, with roughly 19% of those sequences being non-productive. Alongside the repertoire data, information on donor age, sex, ethnicity and CMV serostatus was compiled. The study was designed to test whether signatures of past pathogen exposure could be identified by cataloging public T cell receptors. A handful of DR-DQ haplotypes were handled as single units for association and clustering because linkage in the cohort was strong. In a later analysis, previously published TCR beta repertoires from 666 donors were re-analyzed and high-resolution HLA genotyping was added so that TCR occurrence patterns could be studied. Every discovery cohort repertoire had been produced on one sequencing platform. The study combined high-throughput TCR immunosequencing, statistical association of individual TCRs with disease status, and machine learning to predict cytomegalovirus infection status. In a later genetic analysis, genome-wide SNP genotypes for about 55% of the roughly 700 donors were used, and that subset was treated as a discovery cohort. Along with the roughly 710-subject first cohort, a separate validation cohort of over 90 different subjects was used. An early release that covered about 600 HLA-typed donors contained around 330 gigabases of sequencing data and 65 million to 100 million unique TCR sequences. Of the roughly 400 genotyped donors, less than 90% were placed in the genetic ancestry cluster associated with self-reported Caucasian donors. An earlier analysis of a few hundred of the donors applied high-throughput TCR beta sequencing to assess whether each TCR beta V gene segment acted as functional or pseudogenic. Typing coverage differed by locus: A, B, C, DRB1 and DQB1 were typed in roughly 629-630 donors, DQA1 in about 510, DPA1 in 600 to 610, and DPB1 in 450 to 480. The research as a whole found: Correlated functional status among segregating V segments might be attributable to linkage disequilibrium, but an unknown experimental factor could not be ruled out. Strong co-occurrence of HLA alleles, especially DR and DQ, made assigning TCR associations to individual alleles difficult. Because HLA typing was unavailable for some donors at each locus, only the typed subset was used in association tests. The earlier analysis of about 600 of the donors excluded roughly 17 rarely observed V segments, including chromosome 9 orphons, because counts were too low. It was suggested by the authors that the approach could potentially be generalized to other disease states and immunological phenotypes. Broadly in line with IMGT annotations, most TCR beta V segments showed up in productive rearrangements about 87% or about 30% of the time in an earlier analysis of 450 to 750 of the donors. A further reported finding was that TCR beta sequences accurately predicted the HLA-A and HLA-B alleles for most subjects in the first cohort. Three of the identified cytomegalovirus-associated TCR beta chains were confirmed in vitro to be specific for cytomegalovirus antigens. Across donors, most TCR sequences were observed very rarely, whereas some public TCRs were present in many individuals. Compared with equally common non-associated chains, HLA-associated TCR beta chains in a later analysis were more clonally expanded and had lower generation probabilities. In a later analysis, most CMV-associated TCR beta chains were found to appear HLA-restricted, with HLA associations seemingly driven largely by CMV exposure. Roughly uniform sequencing depth across donors was assumed in presence/absence analyses, although this assumption may not hold. In the study, around 150 TCR beta chains were listed as associated with cytomegalovirus. A cluster of highly shared sequence variants was judged likely to be a technical artifact of the sequencing pipeline. For the cohort, immune exposure information was limited to CMV serostatus. In a later analysis, the rate of TCR association differed among HLA loci, with DRB1 alleles having the most associated TCRs and HLA-C alleles having the fewest. In a later analysis, several top co-occurrence clusters were reported to appear linked to parvovirus B19, influenza, CMV and Epstein-Barr virus. In a later genetic analysis, fewer N-insertions in productive TCRs were reported among donors in an Asian-associated ancestry cluster than the approximately 710-donor mean. In this cohort, only TCR beta chains were sequenced, and detectable features were limited by the absence of alpha or paired-chain data. The classifier was reported to diagnose cytomegalovirus status with high specificity and sensitivity in both the original and validation cohorts. In a later analysis, about 16,000 TCR beta sequences were associated with specific HLA alleles at a false discovery rate of 0.05. In a later genetic analysis, a missense DCLRE1C variant was associated with V-gene and J-gene trimming of TCR beta chains, and the association was replicated in an independent cohort.

The cohort was made up of 650 to 700 healthy bone marrow donors. At the time of sampling, all cohort members were nominally healthy, though unrecorded immune exposures were likely present. The donor was CMV seronegative and belonged to the group of over 350 seronegative cohort members. A peripheral blood sample was provided by each donor, and peripheral blood mononuclear cells were used for TCR beta sequencing. The Qiagen DNeasy Blood Extraction Kit was used to extract genomic DNA from the blood cell samples. The library was built by means of the immunoSEQ multiplex PCR assay. The multiplex PCR relied on a mix of 60 forward primers for TCR Vbeta segments and 13 reverse primers for TCR Jbeta segments. The CDR3 region of rearranged TCR beta genes was amplified from genomic DNA with a multiplex PCR assay. The Illumina HiSeq System was used to sequence the amplified TCR beta libraries as 87-base-pair reads. As for how the authors treated the data: In a later analysis, tens of millions of unique TCR beta chains were counted across the 500 to 850 repertoires, and roughly 11 million of these chains were shared by at least two donors. Raw reads were error-corrected and collapsed into unique sequences with a nearest-neighbor algorithm that merged closely related sequences to remove PCR and sequencing errors. Alignment of CDR3 sequences to IMGT reference sequences was used to assign V, D and J gene segments. Each retained sequence needed at least a six-nucleotide match to both a V gene segment and a J gene segment. Rearrangements were called productive when the CDR3 lacked stop codons and stayed in frame with V and J; all others were non-productive. Following IMGT convention, CDR3 was defined as the stretch from the second conserved V-encoded cysteine up to the conserved J-encoded phenylalanine. Sequences without an unambiguous match to a single V gene segment were excluded from the earlier analysis of a few hundred of the donors. In an earlier analysis of more than 500 of the donors, a V segment was called functional when productive rearrangements were above 56.7%, and segregating when the standard deviation between donors exceeded 5%. A statistical classification framework was developed to diagnose cytomegalovirus status using the catalog of TCR beta chain sequences. V and J gene assignment, in a later analysis, came from comparing TCR nucleotide sequences with IMGT/GENE-DB human TR gene sequences. In a later analysis, CDR3 sequences and most-parsimonious VDJ recombination scenarios were assigned using the TCRdist pipeline. A later analysis defined each TCR beta chain by its CDR3 amino acid sequence plus V-gene family, and excluded reads lacking a unique V-gene family. As a way to deal with suspected cross-contamination and a sequencing artifact, a later analysis dropped nearly 600 nucleotide sequences that were highly shared and had low generation probability. For each public chain, a later analysis derived a clonal expansion index from normalized ranks of inferred template counts within each repertoire. A later analysis computed generation probabilities with a VDJ recombination model fitted to out-of-frame rearrangements, and checked the results against IGoR. In a later analysis, hypergeometric tests were used to score TCR-TCR, TCR-HLA and TCR-CMV co-occurrence, with a repertoire-size bias correction applied to TCR pairs. In a later analysis, false discovery rates were estimated by permuting HLA or CMV assignments 20 times. In a later analysis, co-occurring TCRs were grouped using DBSCAN, and TCRdist sequence similarity was added for clustering within HLA-allele-positive subsets. Repertoires with fewer than 30,000 or more than 120,000 public chains were left out of co-occurrence clustering, as were a few repertoires with anomalous nucleotide sharing. Sourced from immuneACCESS, this table was stored by TCRdb with only in-frame sequences that have V and J called. A share of the clones is absent; for the studies checked, an unresolved V gene accounts for under half, and the remainder has no known explanation. From that table come the V and J calls and clone size; the DNA was used to work out D and trimming. In all, the sample holds under 150,000 clones, and over 60% of those were seen once. About 2% of the sample is in the top ten clones.

Sequencing used PBMCs. The TCR comes from a man between 18 and 35 years old in good health and CMV-seronegative.

Read as DNA, the sequence is TGTGCCAGCAGCTTGACAGCGAACACTGAAGCTTTCTTT. This is translated as CASSLTANTEAFF. In this chain, TRBV5-6 is recombined with TRBJ1-1; there is no confident call for the D gene. V is reduced by 1 base and J by 1 base, leaving a spacing of 5 bases between them. Taken from the germline V gene, the CDR1 and CDR2 loops are SGHDT and YYEEEE. There are 13 amino acids in the CDR3, from cysteine to phenylalanine inclusive. This entry keeps only the CDR3 DNA: 39 bases, framed from base 1.